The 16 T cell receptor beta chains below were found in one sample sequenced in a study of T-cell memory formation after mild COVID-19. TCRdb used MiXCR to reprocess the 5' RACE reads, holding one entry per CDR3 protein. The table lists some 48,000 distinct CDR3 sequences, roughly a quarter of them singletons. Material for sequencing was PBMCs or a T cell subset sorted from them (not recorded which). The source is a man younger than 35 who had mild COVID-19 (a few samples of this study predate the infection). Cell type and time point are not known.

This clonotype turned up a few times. CDR3 sequence reads: CATSDLRTGKGGETQYF. CDR3 nucleotides: TGTGCCACCAGTGATTTGAGGACAGGGAAAGGAGGAGAGACCCAGTACTTC. The rearrangement joins TRBV24-1 to TRBJ2-5, with 8 nucleotides matching TRBD1. V dropped 0 bases and J dropped 4; count of bases not matched to a gene: 9. The CDR3 runs to 17 residues. Germline loops: CDR1 KGHDR, CDR2 SFDVKD.

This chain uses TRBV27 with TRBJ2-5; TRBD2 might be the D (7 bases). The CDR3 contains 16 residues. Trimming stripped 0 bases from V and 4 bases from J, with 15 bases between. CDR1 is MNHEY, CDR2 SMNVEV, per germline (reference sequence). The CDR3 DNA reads TGTGCCAGCAGTTTATCCACCACAGGGAGGGGAGAGACCCAGTACTTC. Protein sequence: CASSLSTTGRGETQYF.

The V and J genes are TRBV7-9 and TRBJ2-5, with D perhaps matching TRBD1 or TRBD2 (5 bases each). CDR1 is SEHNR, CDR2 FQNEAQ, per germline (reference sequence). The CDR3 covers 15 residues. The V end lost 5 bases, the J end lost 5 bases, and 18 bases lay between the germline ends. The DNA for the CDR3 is TGTGCCAGCAGCCCTCGGGACCTAGAGGGGGAGACCCAGTACTTC. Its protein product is CASSPRDLEGETQYF.

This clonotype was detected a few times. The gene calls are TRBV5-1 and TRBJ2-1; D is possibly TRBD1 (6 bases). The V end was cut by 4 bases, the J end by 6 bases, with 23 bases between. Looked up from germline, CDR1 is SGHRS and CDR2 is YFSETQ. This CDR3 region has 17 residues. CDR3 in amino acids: CASSPTRAWGHLNEQFF. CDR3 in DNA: TGCGCCAGCAGCCCCACGAGGGCGTGGGGACACCTCAATGAGCAGTTCTTC.

Written as DNA, the CDR3 is TGTGCCAGCAGTGCCACGGCCGGAGTCACAGATACGCAGTATTTT. Translating gives CASSATAGVTDTQYF. The rearrangement uses TRBV6-4 and TRBJ2-3; D remains unclear. Trimming pared 4 bases from V and 2 bases from J, leaving 13 bases between. Germline V gene lookup returns CDR1 MRHNA and CDR2 SNTAGT. The CDR3 sequence is 15 residues long.

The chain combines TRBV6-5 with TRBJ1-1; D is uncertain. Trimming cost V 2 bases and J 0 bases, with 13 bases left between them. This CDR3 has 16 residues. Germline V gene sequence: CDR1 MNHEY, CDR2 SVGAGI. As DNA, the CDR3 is TGTGCCAGCAGTTACGGTCTGGGGAGCCTGAACACTGAAGCTTTCTTT. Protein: CASSYGLGSLNTEAFF.

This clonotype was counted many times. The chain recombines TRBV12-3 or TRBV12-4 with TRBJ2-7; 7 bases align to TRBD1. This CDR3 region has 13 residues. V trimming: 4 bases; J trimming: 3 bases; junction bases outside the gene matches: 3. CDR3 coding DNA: TGTGCCAGCAGTTCAGGGACAGTCTACGAGCAGTACTTC. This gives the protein CASSSGTVYEQYF.

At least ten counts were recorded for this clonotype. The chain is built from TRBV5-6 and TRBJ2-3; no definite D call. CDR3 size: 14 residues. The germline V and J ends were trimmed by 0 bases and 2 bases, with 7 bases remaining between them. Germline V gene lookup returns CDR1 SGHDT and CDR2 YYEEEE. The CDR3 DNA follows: TGTGCCAGCAGCTTGGCCGGGTACACAGATACGCAGTATTTT. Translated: CASSLAGYTDTQYF. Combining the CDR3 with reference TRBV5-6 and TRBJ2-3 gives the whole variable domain DAGVTQSPTHLIKTRGQQVTLRCSPKSGHDTVSWYQQALGQGPQFIFQYYEEEERQRGNFPDRFSGHQFPNYSSELNVNALLLGDSALYLCASSLAGYTDTQYFGPGTRLTVL.

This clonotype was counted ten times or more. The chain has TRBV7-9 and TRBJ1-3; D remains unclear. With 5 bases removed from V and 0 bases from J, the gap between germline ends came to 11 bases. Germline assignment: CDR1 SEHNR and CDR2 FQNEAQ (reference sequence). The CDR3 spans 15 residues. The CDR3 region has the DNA TGTGCCAGCAGCCGTCACATCCCCTCTGGAAACACCATATATTTT. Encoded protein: CASSRHIPSGNTIYF.

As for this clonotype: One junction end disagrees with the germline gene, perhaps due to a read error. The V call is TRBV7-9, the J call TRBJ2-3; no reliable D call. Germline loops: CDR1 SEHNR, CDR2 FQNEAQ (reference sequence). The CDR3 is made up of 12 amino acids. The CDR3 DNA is TGTGCCAGCAGCCAGAATGGCCTAGGATGGCATTTT. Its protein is CASSQNGLGWHF.

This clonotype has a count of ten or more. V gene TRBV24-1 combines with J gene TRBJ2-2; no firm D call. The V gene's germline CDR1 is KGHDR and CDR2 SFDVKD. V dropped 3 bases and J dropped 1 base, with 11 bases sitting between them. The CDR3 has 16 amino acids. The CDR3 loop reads CATSDLGPGNTGELFF. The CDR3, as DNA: TGTGCCACCAGTGATCTAGGCCCCGGGAACACCGGGGAGCTGTTTTTT.

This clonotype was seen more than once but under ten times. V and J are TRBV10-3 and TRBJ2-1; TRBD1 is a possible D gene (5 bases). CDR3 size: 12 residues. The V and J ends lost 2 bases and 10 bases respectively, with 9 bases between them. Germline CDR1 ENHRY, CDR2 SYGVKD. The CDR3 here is CAISEDSSEQFF. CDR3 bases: TGTGCCATCAGTGAGGACAGCTCAGAGCAGTTCTTC.

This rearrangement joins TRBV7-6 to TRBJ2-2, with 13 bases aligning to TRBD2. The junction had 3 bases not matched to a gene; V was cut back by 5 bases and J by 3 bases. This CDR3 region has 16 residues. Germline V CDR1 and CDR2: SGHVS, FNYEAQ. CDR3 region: CASSLTSGGHTGELFF. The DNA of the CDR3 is TGTGCCAGCAGCCTGACTAGCGGGGGGCACACCGGGGAGCTGTTTTTT. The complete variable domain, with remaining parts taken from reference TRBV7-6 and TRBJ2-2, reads GAGVSQSPRYKVTKRGQDVALRCDPISGHVSLYWYRQALGQGPEFLTYFNYEAQQDKSGLPNDRFSAERPEGSISTLTIQRTEQRDSAMYRCASSLTSGGHTGELFFGEGSRLTVL.

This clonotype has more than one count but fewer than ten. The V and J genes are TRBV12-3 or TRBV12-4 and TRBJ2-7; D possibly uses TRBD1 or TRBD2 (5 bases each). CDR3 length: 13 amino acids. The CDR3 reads CVSSPGAGDEQYV. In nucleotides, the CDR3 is TGCGTCAGCAGCCCCGGGGCTGGGGACGAGCAGTACGTC.

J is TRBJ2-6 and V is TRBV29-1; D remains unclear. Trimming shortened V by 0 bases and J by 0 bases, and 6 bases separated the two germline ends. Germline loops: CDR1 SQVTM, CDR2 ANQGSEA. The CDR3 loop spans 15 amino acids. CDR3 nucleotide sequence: TGCAGCGTTGAAGATGGAGCCTCTGGGGCCAACGTCCTGACTTTC. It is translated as CSVEDGASGANVLTF.

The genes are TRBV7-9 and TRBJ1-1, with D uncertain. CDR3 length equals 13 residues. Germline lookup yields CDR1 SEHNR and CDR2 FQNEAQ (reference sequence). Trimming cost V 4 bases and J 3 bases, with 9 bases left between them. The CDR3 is CASSSGGHTEAFF. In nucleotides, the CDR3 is TGTGCCAGCAGCTCCGGTGGGCACACTGAAGCTTTCTTT.